These T cell receptor beta chains were read from a single sample in a study of T cell repertoires in cytomegalovirus infection. No cognate antigen is known for these TCRs. One entry per CDR3 protein results from TCRdb running MiXCR on the reads. The table includes approximately 110,000 distinct CDR3 sequences, around a tenth detected once. The sequenced material came from PBMCs, sequenced either directly or after in vitro stimulation (not recorded which). Receptors originate from a human donor in good health (CMV status not recorded). Some clones in this sample may be carry-over from other donors' samples. Each CDR3 is given with its conserved first and last residue. The D gene is left open where the match is weak. Size tells how often a clone was seen (once, few, many) or the class of an expanded clone, and some rows leave it out.

cdr3_nt | cdr3_aa | j_call | v_call | d_call | clone_size
TGTGCCAGCAGCCAATACAGGGGGAGTTCCCAGAGCTACACCTTC | CASSQYRGSSQSYTF | TRBJ1-2 | TRBV7-2 | TRBD1 | many
TGTGCCAGCAGTTTAAGTTCCCAAGTACTAGCGGGACCTGCCAATGAGCAGTTCTTC | CASSLSSQVLAGPANEQFF | TRBJ2-1 | TRBV12-3/TRBV12-4 | TRBD2 | many
TGTGCCAGCAGTTTCGAGTGGGAGGCCCCCTACAATGAGCAGTTCTTC | CASSFEWEAPYNEQFF | TRBJ2-1 | TRBV28 | - | many
TGTGCCAGCAGCCCGGACGGTCTAGACAGGAGTTATTTT | CASSPDGLDRSYF | TRBJ1-3 | TRBV5-4 | - | few
TGTGCCAGCAGCTTCGACCCGAACCCCATCTACGAGCAGTACTTC | CASSFDPNPIYEQYF | TRBJ2-7 | TRBV7-2 | - | many
TGTGCCAGCAGCCCAGAGACTCAATCCGGGGCCAACGTCCTGACTTTC | CASSPETQSGANVLTF | TRBJ2-6 | TRBV4-2 | - | -
TGCGCCAGCAGCCAAGATTGGTCGGATACGCAGTATTTT | CASSQDWSDTQYF | TRBJ2-3 | TRBV4-1 | - | many
TGTGCCAGCAGTTACTCGAATCGGGGGAATCTCGAGCAGTACTTC | CASSYSNRGNLEQYF | TRBJ2-7 | TRBV6-5 | - | many
TGTGCCAGCAGTTACGGGACAGGGCTCGGGGCCAACGTCCTGACTTTC | CASSYGTGLGANVLTF | TRBJ2-6 | TRBV6-6 | TRBD1 | few
TGTGCCAGCAGCCCGTTTTCTGGAAACACCATATATTTT | CASSPFSGNTIYF | TRBJ1-3 | TRBV7-2 | - | many
TGTGCCAGCAGTGAGGGACGGGTCCGGTTTTCACCCCTCCACTTT | CASSEGRVRFSPLHF | TRBJ1-6 | TRBV25-1 | - | many
TGTGCCAGCAGCTACGCCGGGACAGGGAATCAGCCCCAGCATTTT | CASSYAGTGNQPQHF | TRBJ1-5 | TRBV6-6 | TRBD1 | -
TGTGCCAGCAGCCCGCCCCACAATGAGCAGTTCTTC | CASSPPHNEQFF | TRBJ2-1 | TRBV7-2 | - | many
TGCGCCAGCAGCGATGAGCTGGGGACCACCTCCGCTGAGCAGTTCTTC | CASSDELGTTSAEQFF | TRBJ2-1 | TRBV4-3 | - | -
TGTGCCAGCAGCTTATGGGGCGGGGGAGAGACCCAGTACTTC | CASSLWGGGETQYF | TRBJ2-5 | TRBV7-2 | TRBD2 | many
TGTGCCAGCAGTAGCGGGACTAGCGGTTACACAGATACGCAGTATTTT | CASSSGTSGYTDTQYF | TRBJ2-3 | TRBV28 | TRBD2 | many
TGTGCCAGCAGCCCGGGACCTCCCTGGTCCACTGAAGCTTTCTTT | CASSPGPPWSTEAFF | TRBJ1-1 | TRBV14 | - | many
TGTGCCAGTAGGCAGAGCCCTAGGAACGGGGAGCTGTTTTTT | CASRQSPRNGELFF | TRBJ2-2 | TRBV19 | - | few
TGTGCCAGCAGCTATGGTGTGGTAGCGGGAGCAGATACGCAGTATTTT | CASSYGVVAGADTQYF | TRBJ2-3 | TRBV7-2 | TRBD2 | many
TGTGCCAGCAGTTTTTTAGGCCTAGCGAACACCGGGGAGCTGTTTTTT | CASSFLGLANTGELFF | TRBJ2-2 | TRBV28 | - | many
TGCGCCAGCAGCCAAGATACAGGGTACGGAAACACCATATATTTT | CASSQDTGYGNTIYF | TRBJ1-3 | TRBV4-3 | - | few
TGTGCCAGCAGTTATTCGACCGCCAGGGAGCAGTTCTTC | CASSYSTAREQFF | TRBJ2-1 | TRBV6-5 | - | few
TGCGCCAGCAGCCAAGCTAGACTAGCGGACTTTCAAGAGACCCAGTACTTC | CASSQARLADFQETQYF | TRBJ2-5 | TRBV4-1 | TRBD2 | few
TGTGCCAGCGGAACAGCGGGGTCTTACAATGAGCAGTTCTTC | CASGTAGSYNEQFF | TRBJ2-1 | TRBV11-2 | TRBD2 | -
TGTGCCAGCAGCGGGACGGCTTCTAACTCGCAGTATTTT | CASSGTASNSQYF | TRBJ2-3 | TRBV12-3/TRBV12-4 | - | many
TGTGCCAGCAGACAGGGCTTTCGGAATGAAAAACTGTTTTTT | CASRQGFRNEKLFF | TRBJ1-4 | TRBV7-2 | - | many
TGTGCCAGCAGCTTAATGCTTTGGAGGAGGGATGAGCAGTTCTTC | CASSLMLWRRDEQFF | TRBJ2-1 | TRBV7-2 | - | many
TGTGCCAGCAGCTCAGTGGTCTTCTTCACAGATACGCAGTATTTT | CASSSVVFFTDTQYF | TRBJ2-3 | TRBV11-2 | - | many
TGCAGTGCTAGCCGCGGGACAGACAATTCACCCCTCCACTTT | CSASRGTDNSPLHF | TRBJ1-6 | TRBV20-1 | TRBD1 | few
TGCAGTGCTAGGACTAGCGGCCGGGATACGCAGTATTTT | CSARTSGRDTQYF | TRBJ2-3 | TRBV20-1 | TRBD2 | few
TGTGCTAGCAGCTTAATAGTCTCAGCGGGAGGACCCGGGGAGCTGTTTTTT | CASSLIVSAGGPGELFF | TRBJ2-2 | TRBV7-6 | TRBD2 | many
TGTGCCAGCAGTTACCCAAACCTCCGGACTAGCGGGAGGGTCCTCGAGCAGTACTTC | CASSYPNLRTSGRVLEQYF | TRBJ2-7 | TRBV6-2/TRBV6-3 | TRBD2 | many
TGTGCCAGCAGCTGGTCCCGGACTAGCGGGGCAAGGCAATCTAGCACAGATACGCAGTATTTT | CASSWSRTSGARQSSTDTQYF | TRBJ2-3 | TRBV11-1 | TRBD2 | -
TGTGCCAGTACTCAGGGAGCGAACACCGGGGAGCTGTTTTTT | CASTQGANTGELFF | TRBJ2-2 | TRBV19 | - | -
TGTGCCAGCAGCCCCAGGGGAGGCCCAGACAATGAGCAGTTCTTC | CASSPRGGPDNEQFF | TRBJ2-1 | TRBV7-3 | - | -
TGTGCCAGCAGCTTAACAGGACAGGGTTACAATGAGCAGTTCTTC | CASSLTGQGYNEQFF | TRBJ2-1 | TRBV7-2 | TRBD1 | many
TGTGCCAGCAGCTTCGTGCGGTTCACAGATACGCAGTATTTT | CASSFVRFTDTQYF | TRBJ2-3 | TRBV7-2 | - | -
TGTGCCAGCAGCTTATTGTTGGATCAGCCCCAGCATTTT | CASSLLLDQPQHF | TRBJ1-5 | TRBV7-9 | - | -
TGTGCCAGTAGGCCCCGCGGGAGCGGGGCAGATACGCAGTATTTT | CASRPRGSGADTQYF | TRBJ2-3 | TRBV19 | TRBD2 | few
TGTGCCAGCAGTTTATCGGCTAGCGGGAGCACCGGGGAGCTGTTTTTT | CASSLSASGSTGELFF | TRBJ2-2 | TRBV12-3/TRBV12-4 | TRBD2 | -
TGTGCCAGCAGCCCGGACAACACCTACTTCACTGAAGCTTTCTTT | CASSPDNTYFTEAFF | TRBJ1-1 | TRBV7-9 | - | few
TGTGCCAGCAGACCTACACGGGGCCGAACACAAGCTACCACCGGGGAGCTGTTTTTT | CASRPTRGRTQATTGELFF | TRBJ2-2 | TRBV7-2 | - | many
TGTGCCAGCAGTGGATGGACAGGGGGCGCGGGTAAAATTGAAGCTTTCTTT | CASSGWTGGAGKIEAFF | TRBJ1-1 | TRBV6-2/TRBV6-3 | TRBD1 | many
TGTGCCAGCAGTTTCGTTCAAGAGACCCAGTACTTC | CASSFVQETQYF | TRBJ2-5 | TRBV12-3/TRBV12-4 | - | many
TGTGCTAGCAGCCAAGGGACACCAAACACCGGGGAGCTGTTTTTT | CASSQGTPNTGELFF | TRBJ2-2 | TRBV7-7 | - | many
TGCGCCAGCAGCCAAGAGGTCGATTCTGGGGCCAACGTCCTGACTTTC | CASSQEVDSGANVLTF | TRBJ2-6 | TRBV4-3 | - | -
TGTGCCAGCAGTGATCTAGGCATTGGCGAGCAGTACTTC | CASSDLGIGEQYF | TRBJ2-7 | TRBV2 | - | -
TGTGCCATCAGTGAAGACAGCGGCTCCTACGAGCAGTACTTC | CAISEDSGSYEQYF | TRBJ2-7 | TRBV10-3 | - | few
TGTGCCAGTAGTATTTCATTTAGCTCCTACAATGAGCAGTTCTTC | CASSISFSSYNEQFF | TRBJ2-1 | TRBV19 | - | many
TGTGCCACCAGAAGTGACGGTGGGGCCGGGGAGCTGTTTTTT | CATRSDGGAGELFF | TRBJ2-2 | TRBV15 | - | few
TGTGCCAGCAGCCTCGGACAGGGGGCTAGCGGACGGCAGCCCCAGCATTTT | CASSLGQGASGRQPQHF | TRBJ1-5 | TRBV12-3/TRBV12-4 | TRBD1 | -
TGTGCCAGCAGCTCCTTGGGGTTGGGGACTGGGGCCAACGTCCTGACTTTC | CASSSLGLGTGANVLTF | TRBJ2-6 | TRBV11-3 | - | -
TGTGCCAGCAGCCGAAACGTCGGGTCCACAGATACGCAGTATTTT | CASSRNVGSTDTQYF | TRBJ2-3 | TRBV4-2 | - | -
TGTGCCAGCAGTTACCTCGGGACAGGGGGCTGGGAGACCCAGTACTTC | CASSYLGTGGWETQYF | TRBJ2-5 | TRBV6-5 | TRBD1 | -